This entry lists 21 T cell receptor beta chains sequenced from one sample in a study of CD8 T cells in Susac syndrome (dated by TCRdb to about 2019). The library came from the immunoSEQ multiplex PCR assay. RNA was extracted using the RNeasy kit, and about 0.5 to 1 ug of the RNA was reverse transcribed with random hexamers. TCRdb reworked the public reads: Q25 trimming with fastp, MiXCR clone assembly, productive beta chains retained. When rows share a CDR3 protein, they turn into one entry using the most common DNA and genes. The sample table contains around 79,000 distinct CDR3 sequences; only one count was recorded for roughly 95% of them. The ten largest make up 0.4% to 0.55% of the sample. What was sequenced was CD8+ T cells from PBMCs. These receptors were taken from a human donor with Susac syndrome.

The table lists this clonotype with a count of one. J is TRBJ2-2 and V is TRBV12-3 or TRBV12-4; D call uncertain. V was cut by 5 bases and J by 5 bases, with 12 bases left in between. The CDR3 has 14 residues. The CDR3 loop reads CASSDRTVTGELFF. CDR3 in DNA: TGTGCCAGCAGTGACCGGACGGTTACCGGGGAGCTGTTTTTT.

The chain links TRBV27 to TRBJ1-2; no firm D call. Trimming took off 3 bases at V and 8 bases at J, with 16 bases between the two ends. CDR3 length: 14 amino acids. Germline V CDR1 and CDR2: MNHEY, SMNVEV (reference sequence). This CDR3 is CASSLAGMMDGYTF. For the CDR3, the DNA is TGTGCCAGCAGTTTGGCGGGGATGATGGACGGCTACACCTTC.

The V and J genes are TRBV5-1 and TRBJ2-7; weak D call: TRBD1 (5 bases). The CDR3 contains 16 residues. The V end lost 4 bases, the J end lost 0 bases, and 17 bases lay between the germline ends. Germline V CDR1 and CDR2: SGHRS, YFSETQ. CDR3 coding DNA: TGCGCCAGCAGCCCCCGTTCCGTGGGGCCCTCCTACGAGCAGTACTTC. Encoded protein: CASSPRSVGPSYEQYF.

The rearrangement uses TRBV5-6 and TRBJ1-6; 9 nucleotides line up with TRBD1. This CDR3 contains 14 residues. Germline CDR1 and CDR2: SGHDT and YYEEEE. The junction had 6 bases not matched to a gene; V was cut back by 4 bases and J by 10 bases. DNA of the CDR3: TGTGCCAGCAGCAGGGGACAGGGACGATCACCCCTCCACTTT. Protein: CASSRGQGRSPLHF.

The chain employs TRBV12-3 or TRBV12-4 and TRBJ2-7; no definite D call. There are 11 residues in the CDR3. Trimming left V 3 bases short and J 5 bases short, with 5 bases between. The CDR3 region has the DNA TGTGCCAGCAGTTTTGGTCACGAGCAGTACTTC. This gives the protein CASSFGHEQYF.

The V call is TRBV11-2, the J call TRBJ2-5; 9 bases are shared with TRBD1. Germline V gives CDR1 SGHAT, CDR2 FQNNGV. The CDR3 is made up of 13 amino acids. V was clipped by 5 bases and J by 7 bases; unmatched bases: 5. CDR3 sequence reads: CASSLGQGGTQYF. As DNA, the CDR3 is TGTGCCAGCAGCCTGGGACAGGGTGGGACCCAGTACTTC.

This rearrangement joins TRBV4-3 to TRBJ2-3; no reliable D call. This CDR3 is built from 15 residues. The V and J ends lost 0 bases and 2 bases respectively, with 9 bases between them. Germline loops: CDR1 LGHNA, CDR2 YSLEER. CDR3 DNA: TGCGCCAGCAGCCAAGATATTCACTACACAGATACGCAGTATTTT. This codes for CASSQDIHYTDTQYF.

CDR3 amino acids: CASRASGGTKETQYF. The CDR3 DNA reads as TGTGCCAGCAGGGCTAGCGGGGGCACAAAAGAGACCCAGTACTTC. The chain links TRBV2 to TRBJ2-5, with TRBD2 identical over 10 bases. There are 15 residues in the CDR3. Germline V CDR1 and CDR2: SNHLY, FYNNEI. Losses at the gene ends were 6 bases for V and 3 bases for J; bases not matched to a gene: 7.

The genes are TRBV4-1 and TRBJ2-5, with 9 bases matching TRBD2. This CDR3 contains 14 residues. Germline lookup yields CDR1 MGHRA and CDR2 YSYEKL. After removal of 2 bases from V and 5 bases from J, the junction contained 3 bases not matched to a gene. CDR3 protein: CASSQSGLAETQYF. CDR3 DNA: TGCGCCAGCAGCCAATCTGGACTAGCGGAGACCCAGTACTTC.

This sequence joins TRBV28 and TRBJ1-5, with D hard to call. The CDR3 totals 14 residues. The V end lost 5 bases, the J end lost 0 bases, and 8 bases lay between the germline ends. From germline, CDR1 is MDHEN and CDR2 SYDVKM. Here the CDR3 reads CASSGLYSNQPQHF. In DNA form, the CDR3 reads TGTGCCAGCAGTGGTCTTTATAGCAATCAGCCCCAGCATTTT. Full variable domain (missing parts from reference TRBV28 and TRBJ1-5): DVKVTQSSRYLVKRTGEKVFLECVQDMDHENMFWYRQDPGLGLRLIYFSYDVKMKEKGDIPEGYSVSREKKERFSLILESASTNQTSMYLCASSGLYSNQPQHFGDGTRLSIL.

The V and J genes are TRBV12-3 or TRBV12-4 and TRBJ1-5; a possible D gene is TRBD1 (6 bases). The germline V and J ends were trimmed by 6 bases and 0 bases, with 15 bases remaining between them. CDR3 length: 16 amino acids. The chain's CDR3 is CASRLQGFYSNQPQHF. DNA of the CDR3: TGTGCCAGCAGATTACAGGGTTTTTATAGCAATCAGCCCCAGCATTTT.

The chain carries TRBV12-3 or TRBV12-4 and TRBJ2-7; tentative D call: TRBD2 (6 bases). CDR3 length equals 14 residues. V was pared by 4 bases and J by 1 base, with 11 bases between. The CDR3, as DNA: TGTGCCAGCAGTTCCGCTGGGGGGTCCTACGAGCAGTACTTC. It translates to CASSSAGGSYEQYF.

The chain is built from TRBV6-1 and TRBJ2-5; 12 nucleotides line up with TRBD2. Germline assignment: CDR1 MNHNS and CDR2 SASEGT. J gave up 1 base and V 8 bases, and 8 bases lay outside the gene matches. The length of the CDR3 is 16 residues. The CDR3 sequence: CASRASGGASQETQYF. CDR3 DNA: TGTGCCAGCCGGGCTAGCGGGGGGGCGAGCCAAGAGACCCAGTACTTC.

CDR3 bases: TGTGCTAGTGGTTTGTATGACTACGAGCAGTACTTC. Protein sequence: CASGLYDYEQYF. J is TRBJ2-7 and V is TRBV12-5, with D hard to call. Germline V lookup: CDR1 LGHNT, CDR2 FRNRAP. This CDR3 comprises 12 residues. Deletions cut 2 bases from V and 3 bases from J, with 5 bases between.

This clonotype was seen only once. The chain combines TRBV12-3 or TRBV12-4 with TRBJ1-1; D perhaps matches TRBD1 (5 bases). Trimming removed 0 bases at V and 6 bases at J, with 8 bases between. There are 13 residues in the CDR3. CDR3 sequence: CASSLARQSEAFF. In DNA, the CDR3 is TGTGCCAGCAGTTTAGCGAGACAGTCTGAAGCTTTCTTT.

This clonotype was recorded only once. V is TRBV6-4 and J is TRBJ2-7; 9 nucleotides align to TRBD2. After removal of 6 bases from V and 6 bases from J, the junction contained 6 bases not matched to a gene. Germline V gives CDR1 MRHNA, CDR2 SNTAGT. The CDR3 contains 13 residues. The CDR3, as DNA: TGTGCCAGCAGCCGTAGCGGGGGAGGCGAGCAGTACTTC. It yields the protein CASSRSGGGEQYF.

The chain uses TRBV9 and TRBJ2-3, with D possibly matching TRBD2 (7 bases). CDR3 size: 15 residues. Germline V gene lookup returns CDR1 SGDLS and CDR2 YYNGEE. The ends were cut back, 3 bases at V and 5 bases at J, with 16 bases in the middle. In DNA form, the CDR3 reads TGTGCCAGCAGCGCGGCCGACGGGGGGCAAGATACGCAGTATTTT. Protein product: CASSAADGGQDTQYF.

This clonotype was seen more than once but under ten times. The rearrangement links TRBV5-6 to TRBJ2-7; TRBD2 aligns across 8 bases. The V segment lost 0 bases and the J segment 1 base; nucleotides outside the gene matches: 0. The CDR3 runs 14 residues. The V gene's germline CDR1 is SGHDT and CDR2 YYEEEE. In DNA, the CDR3 is TGTGCCAGCAGCTTGGCTAGCGGGTCCTACGAGCAGTACTTC. Amino acids: CASSLASGSYEQYF.

V and J are TRBV5-1 and TRBJ2-7, with D perhaps matching TRBD2 (5 bases). CDR3 length equals 11 residues. The germline V gene encodes CDR1 SGHRS and CDR2 YFSETQ. V was shortened by 6 bases and J by 11 bases, with 15 bases between the two germline ends. The CDR3 sequence is CASKEETEEYF. The DNA of the CDR3 is TGCGCCAGCAAGGAGGAAACGGAGGAGTACTTC.

The rearrangement joins TRBV29-1 to TRBJ1-2; D is possibly TRBD1 (5 bases). The CDR3 is 12 residues long. Germline V gene sequence: CDR1 SQVTM, CDR2 ANQGSEA. With 4 bases removed from V and 5 bases from J, the gap between germline ends came to 11 bases. CDR3 DNA sequence: TGCAGCGTTGTGGCCCAGGGATATGGCTACACCTTC. This encodes CSVVAQGYGYTF. The full variable domain, completed using reference TRBV29-1 and TRBJ1-2, is SAVISQKPSRDICQRGTSLTIQCQVDSQVTMMFWYRQQPGQSLTLIATANQGSEATYESGFVIDKFPISRPNLTFSTLTVSNMSPEDSSIYLCSVVAQGYGYTFGSGTRLTVV.

The V and J genes are TRBV12-3 or TRBV12-4 and TRBJ1-3, with a weak D call TRBD1 (5 bases). CDR3 length: 14 residues. V lost 6 bases and J lost 4, with 13 bases in between. The CDR3 sequence is CASSIGAPGNTIYF. In DNA, the CDR3 is TGTGCCAGCAGCATTGGGGCGCCAGGAAACACCATATATTTT.